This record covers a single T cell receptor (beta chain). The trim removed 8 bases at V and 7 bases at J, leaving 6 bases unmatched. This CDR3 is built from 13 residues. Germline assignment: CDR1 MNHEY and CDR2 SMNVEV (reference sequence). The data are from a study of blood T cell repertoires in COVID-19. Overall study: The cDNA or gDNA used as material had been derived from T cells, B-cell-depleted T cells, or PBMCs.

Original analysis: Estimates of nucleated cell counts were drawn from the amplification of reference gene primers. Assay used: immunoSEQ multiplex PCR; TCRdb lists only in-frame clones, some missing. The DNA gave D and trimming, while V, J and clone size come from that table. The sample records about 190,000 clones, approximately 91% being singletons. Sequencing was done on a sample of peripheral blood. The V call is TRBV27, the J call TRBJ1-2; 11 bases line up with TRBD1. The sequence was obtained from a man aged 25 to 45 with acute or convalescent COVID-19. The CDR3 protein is CASGGDRGTGYTF. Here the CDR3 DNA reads TGTGCCAGCGGGGGGGACAGGGGGACTGGCTACACCTTC.